The 20 T cell receptor beta chains below come from one sample, sequenced in a study of blood T cell repertoires in COVID-19 (dated by TCRdb to about 2020). The library was obtained by the immunoSEQ multiplex PCR assay. Held by TCRdb, this immuneACCESS table contains in-frame sequences only and omits some clones. Under half of the omission traces to an unresolved V gene where checked; the cause of the rest is unknown. A total of more than 250,000 clones appear in this sample, 86% of them only once. Jointly, the top ten make up 1.5% to 2% of the sample. Material: peripheral blood. The receptors here all came from a woman in her forties or fifties with acute or convalescent COVID-19.

The rearrangement uses TRBV5-5 and TRBJ2-2; D possibly corresponds to TRBD2 (6 bases). Germline V gene data show CDR1 as SGHKS and CDR2 as YYEKEE (reference sequence). The length of the CDR3 is 16 residues. The V end was cut by 4 bases, the J end by 0 bases, with 13 bases between. CDR3 sequence (DNA): TGTGCCAGCAGCCTTGGTTGGGACTCGAACACCGGGGAGCTGTTTTTT. Translating gives CASSLGWDSNTGELFF.

The chain combines TRBV27 with TRBJ2-7; 8 positions match TRBD2. With 7 bases clipped from V and 3 bases from J, the junction kept 8 bases outside the gene matches. Germline CDR1 reads MNHEY; CDR2 reads SMNVEV (reference sequence). This CDR3 has 14 residues. The chain's CDR3 is CASTRGGLVYEQYF. CDR3 in DNA: TGTGCCAGCACTCGGGGGGGTTTGGTCTACGAGCAGTACTTC.

V usage is TRBV4-1 and J usage is TRBJ1-1; 7 bases line up with TRBD1. Per the germline V gene, CDR1 is MGHRA and CDR2 is YSYEKL. There are 16 residues in the CDR3. The V gene end was trimmed by 4 bases and the J gene end by 10 bases; junction bases not matched to a gene: 18. The CDR3 spells CASSPGPDRESARAFF. The CDR3 DNA follows: TGCGCCAGCAGCCCCGGGCCAGACAGGGAATCTGCAAGAGCTTTCTTT.

The chain uses TRBV28 and TRBJ2-1; 7 bases match TRBD2. The germline V gene has CDR1 MDHEN and CDR2 SYDVKM. With V trimmed by 5 bases and J by 7 bases, 11 bases remained unmatched. The CDR3 loop spans 15 amino acids. The CDR3 is CASSPTAGEGNEQFF. In DNA form, the CDR3 reads TGTGCCAGCAGTCCAACCGCGGGGGAGGGAAATGAGCAGTTCTTC. Full variable domain (rest looked up from reference TRBV28 and TRBJ2-1): DVKVTQSSRYLVKRTGEKVFLECVQDMDHENMFWYRQDPGLGLRLIYFSYDVKMKEKGDIPEGYSVSREKKERFSLILESASTNQTSMYLCASSPTAGEGNEQFFGPGTRLTVL.

The chain uses TRBV24-1 and TRBJ1-5; D gene unclear. The ends were cut back, 5 bases at V and 3 bases at J, with 13 bases in the middle. The CDR3 is made up of 15 amino acids. Germline loops: CDR1 KGHDR, CDR2 SFDVKD. CDR3 sequence: CATSVADGNNQPQHF. CDR3 nucleotide sequence: TGTGCCACCAGTGTCGCCGACGGGAACAATCAGCCCCAGCATTTT.

This chain links TRBV18 with TRBJ1-4, with 8 bases lining up with TRBD1. With V trimmed by 0 bases and J by 7 bases, 16 bases remained unmatched. In germline, CDR1 is KGHSH, CDR2 LQKENI. CDR3 length: 19 residues. In DNA form, the CDR3 reads TGTGCCAGCTCACCACCAGCAGTCGGTACCGGGACAGGAGGTGAAAAACTGTTTTTT. It yields the protein CASSPPAVGTGTGGEKLFF.

The chain has TRBV20-1 and TRBJ2-2; 11 bases map to TRBD2. This CDR3 has 15 residues. The junction had 4 bases not matched to a gene; V was cut back by 3 bases and J by 4 bases. Germline CDR1 reads DFQATT; CDR2 reads SNEGSKA (reference sequence). CDR3 protein: CSASSGRALTGELFF. The CDR3, as DNA: TGCAGTGCTAGTAGCGGGAGGGCCCTCACCGGGGAGCTGTTTTTT.

This sequence joins TRBV9 and TRBJ2-1; weak D call: TRBD2 (6 bases). Germline loops: CDR1 SGDLS, CDR2 YYNGEE. V shed 1 base and J shed 7 bases, with 15 bases lying between them. The CDR3 runs 15 residues. This CDR3 is CASSVSPGTRNEQFF. The DNA for the CDR3 is TGTGCCAGCAGCGTATCCCCCGGGACTCGTAATGAGCAGTTCTTC. Based on the CDR3 plus reference TRBV9 and TRBJ2-1, the full variable domain is DSGVTQTPKHLITATGQRVTLRCSPRSGDLSVYWYQQSLDQGLQFLIQYYNGEERAKGNILERFSAQQFPDLHSELNLSSLELGDSALYFCASSVSPGTRNEQFFGPGTRLTVL.

The rearrangement links TRBV21-1 to TRBJ1-6; the D call in the table, TRBD1, was not verified against the DNA. TRBV21-1 is listed as a pseudogene. CDR3 size: 15 residues. The CDR3 coding sequence is TGTGCCAGCATCTTTGAGCAGGGCCGGAATTCACCCCTCCACTTT. Translating it yields CASIFEQGRNSPLHF.

This chain joins TRBV6-1 and TRBJ1-4; 8 nucleotides agree with TRBD1. The trim removed 3 bases at V and 4 bases at J, leaving 1 base unmatched. The germline V gene encodes CDR1 MNHNS and CDR2 SASEGT. The CDR3 spans 14 residues. The DNA of the CDR3 is TGTGCCAGCAGTGAGGACAGGGTTAATGAAAAACTGTTTTTT. Its translation: CASSEDRVNEKLFF.

CDR3 sequence (DNA): TGTGCCAGCAGCCAAGATGGCTCCACCGGGACAAGAGGGTTCTTC. Translated: CASSQDGSTGTRGFF. The chain employs TRBV4-2 and TRBJ2-1, with D tentatively TRBD1 (6 bases). The germline gives CDR1 LGHNA, CDR2 YNFKEQ. The CDR3 totals 15 residues. V gave up 0 bases and J gave up 15 bases, with 21 bases separating them.

The chain has TRBV6-1 and TRBJ2-1; perhaps TRBD2 as D (6 bases). The CDR3 loop spans 17 amino acids. The V end was cut by 0 bases, the J end by 7 bases, with 19 bases between. CDR1 and CDR2 from the germline V gene are MNHNS and SASEGT. DNA of the CDR3: TGTGCCAGCAGTGAAGCTTGGGGAGGATCCGGCGGGAATGAGCAGTTCTTC. It translates to CASSEAWGGSGGNEQFF.

This chain links TRBV27 with TRBJ1-5; 11 bases map to TRBD1. The V gene's germline CDR1 is MNHEY and CDR2 SMNVEV (reference sequence). The ends lost 4 bases at V and 2 bases at J; junction bases unmatched: 7. The CDR3 is 17 residues long. CDR3: CASSSDGQGAGNQPQHF. The CDR3 DNA reads as TGTGCCAGCAGTTCAGACGGACAGGGGGCGGGCAATCAGCCCCAGCATTTT.

A single count supports this clone. This chain uses TRBV11-2 with TRBJ2-2; no firm D call. The CDR3 is 16 residues long. Trimming removed 5 bases at V and 7 bases at J, with 20 bases between. CDR1 SGHAT and CDR2 FQNNGV come from the germline V gene. The CDR3 here is CASSPTLRQIVGELFF. DNA of the CDR3: TGTGCCAGCAGCCCCACCCTCAGGCAGATCGTCGGGGAGCTGTTTTTT.

This chain connects TRBV6-5 to TRBJ1-2, with D possibly TRBD1 on 5 matching bases. Germline V gene data show CDR1 as MNHEY and CDR2 as SVGAGI. V was cut by 8 bases and J by 4 bases, with 14 bases left in between. The CDR3 extends over 13 amino acids. CDR3 loop: CASGGLGSYGYTF. CDR3 coding DNA: TGTGCCAGCGGGGGGTTAGGAAGCTATGGCTACACCTTC.

The V call is TRBV5-6, the J call TRBJ1-2, with D uncertain. With 1 base removed from V and 8 bases from J, the gap between germline ends came to 18 bases. CDR1 and CDR2 (germline): SGHDT, YYEEEE. The CDR3 runs to 15 residues. CDR3 region: CASSLYPATNWGYTF. The DNA for the CDR3 is TGTGCCAGCAGCTTGTACCCGGCTACTAACTGGGGCTACACCTTC.

V and J are TRBV15 and TRBJ1-1; 8 bases fit TRBD1. The CDR3 has 15 amino acids. Germline lookup yields CDR1 LNHNV and CDR2 YYDKDF (reference sequence). V trimming: 4 bases; J trimming: 2 bases; junction bases outside the gene matches: 6. As DNA, the CDR3 is TGTGCCACCAGCACCCGACAGGGGCCAAACACTGAAGCTTTCTTT. Its protein product is CATSTRQGPNTEAFF.

V gene TRBV9 combines with J gene TRBJ2-1; 7 positions agree with TRBD2. The length of the CDR3 is 15 residues. With 1 base clipped from V and 7 bases from J, the junction kept 8 bases outside the gene matches. Germline assignment: CDR1 SGDLS and CDR2 YYNGEE. CDR3 coding DNA: TGTGCCAGCAGCGTAAATGGGGCAGCGGGGAATGAGCAGTTCTTC. Amino acids: CASSVNGAAGNEQFF.

The CDR3: CASSVDQLAGGPTDTQYF. The CDR3 bases are TGTGCCAGCAGCGTAGACCAACTAGCGGGAGGGCCTACAGATACGCAGTATTTT. This chain connects TRBV9 to TRBJ2-3; TRBD2 agrees at 13 bases. Trimming at V came to 0 bases and at J to 3 bases, leaving 7 bases not matched to a gene. Per the germline V gene, CDR1 is SGDLS and CDR2 is YYNGEE. This CDR3 comprises 18 residues.

DNA for the CDR3: TGTGCCAGCACAGGGATCTATGGCTACACCTTC. Amino acids: CASTGIYGYTF. V is TRBV25-1 and J is TRBJ1-2; tentatively, D is TRBD1 (5 bases). Trimming pared 7 bases from V and 4 bases from J, leaving 7 bases between. In germline, CDR1 is MGHDK, CDR2 SYGVNS. CDR3 size: 11 residues.